The 21 T cell receptor beta chains given below trace back to one sample, sequenced in a study of T cell responses to AZD1222 COVID-19 vaccine. Assay used: immunoSEQ multiplex PCR; TCRdb lists only in-frame clones, some missing. The repertoire holds 160,000 or so clones, with 90% as singletons. The sequencing used peripheral blood, collected 28 days after the second dose of the MenACWY control vaccine. Receptors were obtained from an adult who received the MenACWY meningococcal vaccine as a control.

The chain is built from TRBV3-1 (or the pseudogene TRBV3-2) and TRBJ2-7; 7 bases map to TRBD2. CDR3 length equals 12 residues. The germline gives CDR1 LGHDT, CDR2 YNNKEL (reference sequence). V was clipped by 4 bases and J by 3 bases; unmatched bases: 0. The CDR3 spells CASSRGGYEQYF. The CDR3, as DNA: TGTGCCAGCAGCCGGGGGGGCTACGAGCAGTACTTC.

The chain is built from TRBV28 and TRBJ2-7, with TRBD2 identical over 9 bases. The germline gives CDR1 MDHEN, CDR2 SYDVKM. The CDR3 has 14 residues. V was clipped by 6 bases and J by 3 bases; unmatched bases: 6. The CDR3 reads CASSFSGSHYEQYF. CDR3 nucleotides: TGTGCCAGCAGCTTTAGCGGGAGTCACTACGAGCAGTACTTC.

The V gene is TRBV6-5, the J gene TRBJ2-1; perhaps TRBD1 as D (5 bases). The germline gives CDR1 MNHEY, CDR2 SVGAGI. CDR3 length: 15 residues. V lost 2 bases, J lost 5 bases, and 13 bases lay in between. The CDR3 sequence: CASSYRPDRDNEQFF. CDR3 DNA sequence: TGTGCCAGCAGTTACCGTCCCGACAGAGACAATGAGCAGTTCTTC.

V usage is TRBV27 and J usage is TRBJ2-2; TRBD2 aligns across 9 bases. Germline V gives CDR1 MNHEY, CDR2 SMNVEV (reference sequence). The CDR3 covers 16 residues. The junction had 3 bases not matched to a gene; V was cut back by 3 bases and J by 1 base. The CDR3 loop is CASSFLAGKNTGELFF. The CDR3 DNA reads as TGTGCCAGCAGTTTCCTAGCGGGAAAGAACACCGGGGAGCTGTTTTTT.

This clone appeared once. The chain is built from TRBV6-4 and TRBJ1-4; D is uncertain. The CDR3 sequence is 13 residues long. Trimming pared 0 bases from V and 7 bases from J, leaving 6 bases between. Per the germline V gene, CDR1 is MRHNA and CDR2 is SNTAGT. CDR3 nucleotide sequence: TGTGCCAGCAGTGACTCCTGGGGTGAAAAACTGTTTTTT. Its protein product is CASSDSWGEKLFF.

In its sample, this clone was seen a few times. This rearrangement joins TRBV7-2 to TRBJ1-5; D unclear. The CDR3 runs to 15 residues. Trimming shortened V by 1 base and J by 0 bases, and 7 bases separated the two germline ends. CDR1 SGHTA and CDR2 FQGNSA come from the germline V gene. This chain's CDR3 is CASSLVEGSNQPQHF. In nucleotides, the CDR3 is TGTGCCAGCAGCTTAGTAGAAGGTAGCAATCAGCCCCAGCATTTT.

The chain carries TRBV5-1 and TRBJ1-1; possibly TRBD1 for D (5 bases). The CDR3 sequence is 14 residues long. Trimming removed 7 bases from V and 1 base from J, with 14 bases in between. CDR1 is SGHRS, CDR2 YFSETQ, per germline. Here the CDR3 reads CASRDLQENTEAFF. The CDR3 coding sequence is TGCGCCAGCCGGGACCTACAGGAGAACACTGAAGCTTTCTTT.

This clone has only one observation. This chain connects TRBV11-2 to TRBJ2-7; 7 positions agree with TRBD2. Germline values: CDR1 SGHAT, CDR2 FQNNGV. This CDR3 contains 14 residues. J lost 3 bases, V lost 6 bases, and 8 bases had no gene match. CDR3 DNA sequence: TGTGCCAGCAGATTATGGCTAGCGGACTACGAGCAGTACTTC. Translating it yields CASRLWLADYEQYF. Supplemented by reference TRBV11-2 and TRBJ2-7, the full variable domain reads EAGVAQSPRYKIIEKRQSVAFWCNPISGHATLYWYQQILGQGPKLLIQFQNNGVVDDSQLPKDRFSAERLKGVDSTLKIQPAKLEDSAVYLCASRLWLADYEQYFGPGTRLTVT.

The rearrangement links TRBV4-2 to TRBJ2-7, with D unclear. The ends were cut back, 0 bases at V and 4 bases at J, with 7 bases in the middle. The V gene's germline CDR1 is LGHNA and CDR2 YNFKEQ. The CDR3 spans 13 residues. The CDR3 loop is CASSQEPLYEQYF. The DNA of the CDR3 is TGTGCCAGCAGCCAAGAACCCCTATACGAGCAGTACTTC.

The chain has TRBV5-6 and TRBJ1-5; D is uncertain. The V end lost 0 bases, the J end lost 3 bases, and 4 bases lay between the germline ends. Germline lookup yields CDR1 SGHDT and CDR2 YYEEEE. This CDR3 contains 13 residues. DNA of the CDR3: TGTGCCAGCAGCTTGGACGCCAATCAGCCCCAGCATTTT. Translating gives CASSLDANQPQHF.

This rearrangement joins TRBV5-1 to TRBJ1-2; D may be TRBD1 (6 bases). Germline assignment: CDR1 SGHRS and CDR2 YFSETQ. Trimming removed 4 bases at V and 4 bases at J, with 11 bases between. This CDR3 spans 13 amino acids. The CDR3 DNA reads as TGCGCCAGCAGCCCCGGGACATTCTATGGCTACACCTTC. Protein product: CASSPGTFYGYTF.

Written as DNA, the CDR3 is TGTGCCAGCAGGGGAGGGACGTCAACGGGGCAAGAGACCCAGTACTTC. Protein sequence: CASRGGTSTGQETQYF. The chain employs TRBV27 and TRBJ2-5, with 7 bases matching TRBD2. Germline V CDR1 and CDR2: MNHEY, SMNVEV (reference sequence). Unmatched junction bases numbered 12, after V lost 6 bases and J lost 2 bases. The CDR3 sequence is 16 residues long.

The chain has TRBV6-2 or TRBV6-3 and TRBJ1-5; unclear D gene. The V gene lost 1 base and the J gene lost 4 bases, with 5 bases spanning the gap. This CDR3 is built from 13 residues. Germline V CDR1 and CDR2: MNHEY, SVGEGT. The CDR3 region is CASSYLGNQPQHF. The CDR3 DNA follows: TGTGCCAGCAGTTACTTGGGTAATCAGCCCCAGCATTTT.

A single count supports this clone. The chain employs TRBV30 and TRBJ1-2; D uncertain. The V end was cut by 0 bases, the J end by 6 bases, with 2 bases between. The CDR3 is made up of 10 amino acids. Germline V gene sequence: CDR1 GTSNPN, CDR2 SVGIG (reference sequence). The chain's CDR3 is CAWSVDGYTF. The CDR3, as DNA: TGTGCCTGGAGTGTCGATGGCTACACCTTC.

DNA of the CDR3: TGTGCCAGCAGCGTAGGCGGGACAGGCCCCTACGAGCAGTACTTC. As protein: CASSVGGTGPYEQYF. J is TRBJ2-7 and V is TRBV9; 8 nucleotides match TRBD1. The CDR3 consists of 15 residues. Germline loops: CDR1 SGDLS, CDR2 YYNGEE. After removal of 0 bases from V and 2 bases from J, the junction contained 4 bases not matched to a gene.

The chain couples TRBV18 to TRBJ1-1; weak D call: TRBD1 (6 bases). Trimming took off 3 bases at V and 6 bases at J, with 23 bases between the two ends. The CDR3 covers 17 residues. CDR1 and CDR2 from the germline V gene are KGHSH and LQKENI. Here the CDR3 reads CASSPSKGRGIRAEAFF. The CDR3 bases are TGTGCCAGCTCACCGAGCAAGGGGAGGGGGATTAGAGCTGAAGCTTTCTTT.

V usage is TRBV5-1 and J usage is TRBJ2-3; 10 bases map to TRBD2. The CDR3 has 16 amino acids. Germline V CDR1 and CDR2: SGHRS, YFSETQ. The ends lost 3 bases at V and 1 base at J; junction bases unmatched: 5. CDR3 amino acids: CASSWTGTSGTDTQYF. For the CDR3, the DNA is TGCGCCAGCAGCTGGACCGGGACTAGCGGCACAGATACGCAGTATTTT.

This clone was detected once. The gene calls are TRBV4-1 and TRBJ2-7, with no clear D. The V gene's germline CDR1 is MGHRA and CDR2 YSYEKL. The ends were cut back, 4 bases at V and 12 bases at J, with 16 bases in the middle. The CDR3 extends over 12 amino acids. The CDR3: CASSPWMAVRYF. The CDR3 DNA sequence: TGCGCCAGCAGCCCCTGGATGGCGGTGAGGTACTTC.

This clone was seen just once. The chain couples TRBV19 to TRBJ1-1; D perhaps matches TRBD1 (6 bases). Germline V gene data show CDR1 as LNHDA and CDR2 as SQIVND (reference sequence). The CDR3 runs to 14 residues. Trimming took 3 bases from V and 4 from J, leaving 12 bases between them. The CDR3 DNA sequence: TGTGCCAGTAGTATCGGGGGGCAGAGCACTGAAGCTTTCTTT. Protein product: CASSIGGQSTEAFF.

V gene TRBV9 combines with J gene TRBJ2-3; D may be TRBD2 (5 bases). The ends were cut back, 7 bases at V and 2 bases at J, with 17 bases in the middle. This CDR3 is built from 15 residues. Germline V gene data show CDR1 as SGDLS and CDR2 as YYNGEE. The CDR3 sequence is CASGQSGALTDTQYF. DNA of the CDR3: TGTGCCAGCGGCCAGAGCGGAGCACTCACAGATACGCAGTATTTT. Combining the CDR3 with reference TRBV9 and TRBJ2-3 gives the whole variable domain DSGVTQTPKHLITATGQRVTLRCSPRSGDLSVYWYQQSLDQGLQFLIQYYNGEERAKGNILERFSAQQFPDLHSELNLSSLELGDSALYFCASGQSGALTDTQYFGPGTRLTVL.

This chain joins TRBV10-1 and TRBJ2-7, with D unresolved. The V gene lost 4 bases and the J gene lost 2 bases, with 9 bases spanning the gap. Germline-derived CDR1 and CDR2 are WNHNN and SYGVQD (reference sequence). This CDR3 has 13 residues. The CDR3 region is CASSADSTYEQYF. CDR3 bases: TGCGCCAGCAGTGCCGACTCCACCTACGAGCAGTACTTC.